A single T cell receptor (beta chain) is shown here with its context. The data derive from a study of T cell changes during pregnancy in multiple sclerosis. Using immunoSEQ multiplex PCR, the repertoire was profiled, and TCRdb retains in-frame clones only, with some absent. The data hold almost 95,000 clones, with roughly 90% observed a single time. This CDR3 is built from 14 residues. Germline V gene sequence: CDR1 SGHTA, CDR2 FQGNSA. Trimming removed 1 base at V and 3 bases at J, with 7 bases between. This specimen consisted of peripheral blood, obtained in the first trimester of pregnancy. This TCR came from a female donor with multiple sclerosis, enrolled in a pregnancy study. This chain joins TRBV7-2 and TRBJ1-5; D gene ambiguous. The CDR3 protein is CASSLVPFNQPQHF. The CDR3 bases are TGTGCCAGCAGCTTAGTTCCCTTCAATCAGCCCCAGCATTTT.